The 5 T cell receptor beta chains given below trace back to one sample, sequenced in a study of cytotoxic CD8 clonotypes in ibrutinib-treated CLL. The table came from immunoSEQ multiplex PCR; TCRdb's copy has only in-frame clones and leaves some out. The repertoire holds some 93,000 clones, with approximately 82% as singletons. Sequenced here: PBMCs, sampled after 12 months of ibrutinib treatment. The source of these receptors is a human donor with chronic lymphocytic leukemia.

V is TRBV10-3 and J is TRBJ2-1; 8 bases are a match to TRBD1. The V and J ends lost 10 bases and 9 bases, in that order; junction bases with no gene match: 11. Germline assignment: CDR1 ENHRY and CDR2 SYGVKD. The CDR3 sequence is 13 residues long. CDR3: CATQQGGNGEQFF. The CDR3 DNA is TGTGCCACACAACAGGGGGGAAATGGTGAGCAGTTCTTC.

V usage is TRBV2 and J usage is TRBJ2-5; 8 bases are shared with TRBD2. CDR1 is SNHLY, CDR2 FYNNEI, per germline. Unmatched junction bases numbered 10, after V lost 6 bases and J lost 10 bases. The CDR3 has 13 amino acids. The CDR3 region has the DNA TGTGCCAGCAGCCAAGGACTAGCCGGGATCCAGTACTTC. Residues: CASSQGLAGIQYF.

The chain has TRBV10-3 and TRBJ2-7; TRBD2 matches 9 bases. With V trimmed by 2 bases and J by 2 bases, 1 base remained unmatched. This CDR3 is 14 amino acids long. CDR1 and CDR2 (germline): ENHRY, SYGVKD. This chain's CDR3 is CAISEIAGAYEQYF. For the CDR3, the DNA is TGTGCCATCAGTGAGATAGCGGGGGCCTACGAGCAGTACTTC.

The V and J genes are TRBV7-9 and TRBJ2-7, with a tentative D call TRBD2 (5 bases). The V gene's germline CDR1 is SEHNR and CDR2 FQNEAQ (reference sequence). This CDR3 is built from 13 residues. V lost 4 bases and J lost 1, with 8 bases in between. The CDR3 loop is CASSSSGSYEQYF. The CDR3, as DNA: TGTGCCAGCAGCTCCTCGGGGTCCTACGAGCAGTACTTC.

The chain combines TRBV11-3 with TRBJ2-1, with D perhaps matching TRBD1 (6 bases). This CDR3 spans 14 amino acids. Germline V CDR1 and CDR2: SGHNT, YENEEA. V was cut by 5 bases and J by 7 bases, with 15 bases left in between. CDR3 coding DNA: TGTGCCAGCAGCATTACAGGGTTGAGAAATGAGCAGTTCTTC. Translated: CASSITGLRNEQFF. The full variable domain, completed using reference TRBV11-3 and TRBJ2-1, is EAGVVQSPRYKIIEKKQPVAFWCNPISGHNTLYWYLQNLGQGPELLIRYENEEAVDDSQLPKDRFSAERLKGVDSTLKIQPAELGDSAVYLCASSITGLRNEQFFGPGTRLTVL.